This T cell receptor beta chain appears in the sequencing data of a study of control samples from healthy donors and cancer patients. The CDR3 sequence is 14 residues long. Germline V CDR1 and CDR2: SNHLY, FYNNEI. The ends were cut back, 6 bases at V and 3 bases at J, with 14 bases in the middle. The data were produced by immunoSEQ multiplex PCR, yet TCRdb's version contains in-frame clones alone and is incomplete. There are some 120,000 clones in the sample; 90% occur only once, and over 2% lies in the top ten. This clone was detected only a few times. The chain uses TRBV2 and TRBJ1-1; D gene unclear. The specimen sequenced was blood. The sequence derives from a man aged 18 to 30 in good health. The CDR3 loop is CASRRASLYTEAFF. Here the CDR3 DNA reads TGTGCCAGCAGGAGGGCCAGCCTCTACACTGAAGCTTTCTTT.